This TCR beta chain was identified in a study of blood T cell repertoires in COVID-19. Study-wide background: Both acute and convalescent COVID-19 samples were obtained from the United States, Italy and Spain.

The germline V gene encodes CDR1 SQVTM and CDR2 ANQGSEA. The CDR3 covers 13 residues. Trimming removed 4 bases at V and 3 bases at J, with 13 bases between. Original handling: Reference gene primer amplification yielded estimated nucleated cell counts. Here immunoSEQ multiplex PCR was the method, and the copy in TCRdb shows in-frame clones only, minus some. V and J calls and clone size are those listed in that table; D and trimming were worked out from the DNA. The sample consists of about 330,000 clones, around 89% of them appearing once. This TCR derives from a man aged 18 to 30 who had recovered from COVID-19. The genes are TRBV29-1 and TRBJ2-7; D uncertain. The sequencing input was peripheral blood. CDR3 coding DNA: TGCAGCGTTGGATCCGGATGGAGCTACGAGCAGTACTTC. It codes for CSVGSGWSYEQYF.